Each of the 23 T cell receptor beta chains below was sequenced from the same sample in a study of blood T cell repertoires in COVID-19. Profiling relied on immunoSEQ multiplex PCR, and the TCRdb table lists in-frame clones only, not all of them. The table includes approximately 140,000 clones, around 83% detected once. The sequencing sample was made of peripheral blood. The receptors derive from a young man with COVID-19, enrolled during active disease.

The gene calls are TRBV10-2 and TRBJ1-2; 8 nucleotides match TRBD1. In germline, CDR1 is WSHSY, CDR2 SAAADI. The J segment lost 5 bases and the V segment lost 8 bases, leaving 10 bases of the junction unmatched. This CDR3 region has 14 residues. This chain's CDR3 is CASSKTGADYGYTF. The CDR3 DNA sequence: TGCGCCAGCTCCAAGACAGGGGCGGATTATGGCTACACCTTC.

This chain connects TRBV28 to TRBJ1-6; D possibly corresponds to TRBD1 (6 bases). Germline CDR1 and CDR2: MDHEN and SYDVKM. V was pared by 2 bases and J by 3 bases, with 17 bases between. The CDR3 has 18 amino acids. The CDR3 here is CASSLRALTGHYNSPLHF. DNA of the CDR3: TGTGCCAGCAGTTTACGAGCATTGACAGGCCACTATAATTCACCCCTCCACTTT.

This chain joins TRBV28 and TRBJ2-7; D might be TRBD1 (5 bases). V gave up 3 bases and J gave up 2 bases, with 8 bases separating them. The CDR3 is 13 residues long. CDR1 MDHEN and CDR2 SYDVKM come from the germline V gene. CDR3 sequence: CASSLDITYEQYF. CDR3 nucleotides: TGTGCCAGCAGTTTGGACATAACCTACGAGCAGTACTTC.

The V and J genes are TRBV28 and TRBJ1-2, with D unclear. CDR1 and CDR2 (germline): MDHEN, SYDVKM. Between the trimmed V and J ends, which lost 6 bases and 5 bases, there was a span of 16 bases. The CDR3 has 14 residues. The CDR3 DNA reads TGTGCCAGCAGCTCGGGTAATTCGGCTTATGGCTACACCTTC. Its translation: CASSSGNSAYGYTF.

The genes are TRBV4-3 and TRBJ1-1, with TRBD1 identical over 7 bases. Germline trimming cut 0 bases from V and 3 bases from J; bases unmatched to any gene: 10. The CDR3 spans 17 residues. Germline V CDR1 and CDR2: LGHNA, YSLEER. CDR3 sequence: CASSQEEQGPRDTEAFF. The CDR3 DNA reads TGCGCCAGCAGCCAAGAGGAACAGGGGCCGCGGGACACTGAAGCTTTCTTT.

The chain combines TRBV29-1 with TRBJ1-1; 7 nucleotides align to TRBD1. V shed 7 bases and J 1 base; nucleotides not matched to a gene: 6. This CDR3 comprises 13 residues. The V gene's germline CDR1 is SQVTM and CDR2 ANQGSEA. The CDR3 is CSGLQGTNTEAFF. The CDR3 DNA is TGCAGCGGGTTACAGGGGACGAACACTGAAGCTTTCTTT.

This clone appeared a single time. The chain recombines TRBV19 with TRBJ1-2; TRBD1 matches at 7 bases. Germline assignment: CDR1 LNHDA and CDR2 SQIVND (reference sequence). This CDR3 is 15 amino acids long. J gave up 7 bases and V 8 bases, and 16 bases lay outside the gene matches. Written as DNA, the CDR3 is TGTGCCAGTTTTGGCAGGGGGAACCTCCAGTCTGGCTACACCTTC. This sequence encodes CASFGRGNLQSGYTF. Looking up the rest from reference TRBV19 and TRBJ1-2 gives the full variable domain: DGGITQSPKYLFRKEGQNVTLSCEQNLNHDAMYWYRQDPGQGLRLIYYSQIVNDFQKGDIAEGYSVSREKKESFPLTVTSAQKNPTAFYLCASFGRGNLQSGYTFGSGTRLTVV.

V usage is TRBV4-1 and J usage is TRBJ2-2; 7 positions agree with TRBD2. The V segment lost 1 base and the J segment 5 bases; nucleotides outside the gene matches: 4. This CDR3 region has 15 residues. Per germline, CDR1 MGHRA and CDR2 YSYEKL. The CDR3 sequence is CASSQAGLGTGELFF. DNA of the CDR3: TGCGCCAGCAGCCAAGCAGGACTAGGTACCGGGGAGCTGTTTTTT.

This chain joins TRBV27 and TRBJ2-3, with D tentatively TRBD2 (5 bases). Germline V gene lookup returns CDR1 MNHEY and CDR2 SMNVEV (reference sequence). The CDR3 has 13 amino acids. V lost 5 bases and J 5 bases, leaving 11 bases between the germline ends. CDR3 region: CASSSTRRDTQYF. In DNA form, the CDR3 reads TGTGCCAGCAGTAGCACTAGGAGAGATACGCAGTATTTT.

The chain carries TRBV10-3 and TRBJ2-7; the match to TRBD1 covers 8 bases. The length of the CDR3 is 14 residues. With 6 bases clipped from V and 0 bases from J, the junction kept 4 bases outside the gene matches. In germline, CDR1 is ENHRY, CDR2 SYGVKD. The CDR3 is CAIRDRDSSYEQYF. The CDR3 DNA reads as TGTGCCATCAGGGACAGGGATAGCTCCTACGAGCAGTACTTC.

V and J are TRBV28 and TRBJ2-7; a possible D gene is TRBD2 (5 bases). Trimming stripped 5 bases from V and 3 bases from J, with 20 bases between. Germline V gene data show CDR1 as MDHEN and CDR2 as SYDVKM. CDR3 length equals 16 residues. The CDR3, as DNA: TGTGCCAGCAGTCCCGGGTTAGGTAAAGGGAGCTACGAGCAGTACTTC. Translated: CASSPGLGKGSYEQYF.

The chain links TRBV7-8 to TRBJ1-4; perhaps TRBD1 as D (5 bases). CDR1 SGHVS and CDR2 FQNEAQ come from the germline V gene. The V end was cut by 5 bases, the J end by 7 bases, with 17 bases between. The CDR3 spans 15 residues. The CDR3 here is CASSPREGIGEKLFF. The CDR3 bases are TGTGCCAGCAGCCCTAGGGAGGGGATTGGTGAAAAACTGTTTTTT.

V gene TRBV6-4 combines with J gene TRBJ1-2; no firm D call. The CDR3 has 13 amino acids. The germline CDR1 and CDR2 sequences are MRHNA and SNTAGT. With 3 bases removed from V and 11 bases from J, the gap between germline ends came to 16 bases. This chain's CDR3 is CASSDFPAPGYTF. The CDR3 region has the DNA TGTGCCAGCAGTGATTTTCCGGCCCCCGGGTACACCTTC.

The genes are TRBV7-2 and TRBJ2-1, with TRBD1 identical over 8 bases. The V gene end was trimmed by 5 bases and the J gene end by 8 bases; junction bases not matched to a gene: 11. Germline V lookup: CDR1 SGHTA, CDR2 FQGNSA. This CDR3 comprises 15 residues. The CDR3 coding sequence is TGTGCCAGCAGCCCCCAGGGGGCAGGGACCCATGAGCAGTTCTTC. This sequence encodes CASSPQGAGTHEQFF.

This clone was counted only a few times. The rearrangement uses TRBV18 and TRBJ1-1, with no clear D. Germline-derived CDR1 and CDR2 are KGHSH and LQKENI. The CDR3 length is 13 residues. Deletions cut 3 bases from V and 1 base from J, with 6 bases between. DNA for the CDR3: TGTGCCAGCTCACCGCAGGCGAACACTGAAGCTTTCTTT. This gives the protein CASSPQANTEAFF. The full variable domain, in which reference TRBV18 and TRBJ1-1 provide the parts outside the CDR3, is NAGVMQNPRHLVRRRGQEARLRCSPMKGHSHVYWYRQLPEEGLKFMVYLQKENIIDESGMPKERFSAEFPKEGPSILRIQQVVRGDSAAYFCASSPQANTEAFFGQGTRLTVV.

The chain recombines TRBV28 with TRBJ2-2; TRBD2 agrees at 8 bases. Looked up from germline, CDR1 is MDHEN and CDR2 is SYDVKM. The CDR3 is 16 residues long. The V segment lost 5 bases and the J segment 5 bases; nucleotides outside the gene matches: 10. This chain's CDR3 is CASSAAGRGGTGELFF. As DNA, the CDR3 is TGTGCCAGCAGTGCCGCGGGCCGCGGGGGGACCGGGGAGCTGTTTTTT.

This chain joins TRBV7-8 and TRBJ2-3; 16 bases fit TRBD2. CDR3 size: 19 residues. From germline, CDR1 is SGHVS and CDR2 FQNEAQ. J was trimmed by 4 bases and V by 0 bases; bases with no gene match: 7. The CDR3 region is CASSLAGGLAGGPADTQYF. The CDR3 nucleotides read TGTGCCAGCAGCTTAGCGGGGGGACTAGCGGGAGGGCCAGCAGATACGCAGTATTTT.

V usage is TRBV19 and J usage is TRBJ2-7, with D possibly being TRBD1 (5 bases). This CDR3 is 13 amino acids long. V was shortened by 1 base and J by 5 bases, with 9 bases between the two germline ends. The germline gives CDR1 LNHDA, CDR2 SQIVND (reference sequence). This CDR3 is CASSIGGADEQYF. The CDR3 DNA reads TGTGCCAGTAGTATAGGGGGCGCGGACGAGCAGTACTTC.

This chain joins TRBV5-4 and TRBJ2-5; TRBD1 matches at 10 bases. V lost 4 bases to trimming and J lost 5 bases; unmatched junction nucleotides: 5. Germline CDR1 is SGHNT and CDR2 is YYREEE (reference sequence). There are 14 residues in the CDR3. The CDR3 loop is CASSPGTGVETQYF. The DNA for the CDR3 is TGTGCCAGCAGCCCGGGGACAGGGGTGGAGACCCAGTACTTC.

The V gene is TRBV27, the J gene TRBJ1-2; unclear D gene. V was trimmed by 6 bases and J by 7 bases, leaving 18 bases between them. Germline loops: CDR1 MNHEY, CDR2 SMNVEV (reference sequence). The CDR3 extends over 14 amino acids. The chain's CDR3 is CASSPQSAGSGYTF. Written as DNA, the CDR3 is TGTGCCAGCAGCCCTCAGTCGGCGGGGAGTGGCTACACCTTC.

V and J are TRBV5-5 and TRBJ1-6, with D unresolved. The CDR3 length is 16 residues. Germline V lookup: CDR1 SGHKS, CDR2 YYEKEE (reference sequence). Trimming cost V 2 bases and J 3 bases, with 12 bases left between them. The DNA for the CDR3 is TGTGCCAGCAGCTTAGCGGGAGCCCGCTATAATTCACCCCTCCACTTT. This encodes CASSLAGARYNSPLHF.

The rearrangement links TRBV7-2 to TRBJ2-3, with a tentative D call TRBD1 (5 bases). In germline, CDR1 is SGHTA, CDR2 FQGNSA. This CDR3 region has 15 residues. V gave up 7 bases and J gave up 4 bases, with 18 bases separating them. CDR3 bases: TGTGCCAGCATCAGAAGGGGAAGGCCGCCAGATACGCAGTATTTT. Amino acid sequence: CASIRRGRPPDTQYF.

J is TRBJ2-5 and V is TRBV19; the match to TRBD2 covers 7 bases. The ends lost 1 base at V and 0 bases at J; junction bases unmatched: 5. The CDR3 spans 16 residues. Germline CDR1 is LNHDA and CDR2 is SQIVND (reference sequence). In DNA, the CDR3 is TGTGCCAGTAGTATAGCGGGCGGGAGTTACCAAGAGACCCAGTACTTC. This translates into CASSIAGGSYQETQYF.